This T cell receptor (beta chain) is from a study of blood T cell repertoires in COVID-19. Overall study context: Samples came from the United States, Italy and Spain, spanning acute and convalescent COVID-19.

The CDR3 spans 13 residues. Germline-derived CDR1 and CDR2 are SQVTM and ANQGSEA. Trimming pared 0 bases from V and 6 bases from J, leaving 12 bases between. In the authors' methods: Amplifying reference gene primers gave estimates of nucleated cell counts. Data came from immunoSEQ multiplex PCR; TCRdb stores just in-frame clones and leaves some out. D and trimming come from the DNA, and the V and J calls and clone size come from that table. The data hold a few hundred thousand clones, with approximately 81% observed a single time. This receptor was taken from a woman in her late teens or twenties with acute or convalescent COVID-19. The chain links TRBV29-1 to TRBJ2-7, with D perhaps matching TRBD2 (6 bases). The sequencing sample was made of peripheral blood. CDR3 nucleotide sequence: TGCAGCGTTGAAGATCTCGGGGGAGGCGAGCAGTACTTC. Protein product: CSVEDLGGGEQYF.